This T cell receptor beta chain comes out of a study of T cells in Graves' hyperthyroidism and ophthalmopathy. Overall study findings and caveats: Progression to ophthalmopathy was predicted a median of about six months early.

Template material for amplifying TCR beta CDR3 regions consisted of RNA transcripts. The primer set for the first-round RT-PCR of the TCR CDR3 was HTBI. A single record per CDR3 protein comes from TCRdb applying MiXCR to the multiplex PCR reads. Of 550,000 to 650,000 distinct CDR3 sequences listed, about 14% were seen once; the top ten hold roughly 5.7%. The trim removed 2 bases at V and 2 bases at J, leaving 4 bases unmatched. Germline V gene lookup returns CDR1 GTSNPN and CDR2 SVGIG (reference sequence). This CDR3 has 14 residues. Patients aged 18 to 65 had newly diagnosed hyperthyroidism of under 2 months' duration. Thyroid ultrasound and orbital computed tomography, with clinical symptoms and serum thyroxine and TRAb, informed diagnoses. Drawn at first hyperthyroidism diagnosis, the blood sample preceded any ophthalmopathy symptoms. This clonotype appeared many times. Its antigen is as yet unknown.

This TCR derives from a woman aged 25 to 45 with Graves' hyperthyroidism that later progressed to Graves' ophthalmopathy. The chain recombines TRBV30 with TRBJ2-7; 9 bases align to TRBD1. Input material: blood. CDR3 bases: TGTGCCTGGAGTCCCGGACAGGGGCCCTACGAGCAGTACTTC. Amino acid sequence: CAWSPGQGPYEQYF.